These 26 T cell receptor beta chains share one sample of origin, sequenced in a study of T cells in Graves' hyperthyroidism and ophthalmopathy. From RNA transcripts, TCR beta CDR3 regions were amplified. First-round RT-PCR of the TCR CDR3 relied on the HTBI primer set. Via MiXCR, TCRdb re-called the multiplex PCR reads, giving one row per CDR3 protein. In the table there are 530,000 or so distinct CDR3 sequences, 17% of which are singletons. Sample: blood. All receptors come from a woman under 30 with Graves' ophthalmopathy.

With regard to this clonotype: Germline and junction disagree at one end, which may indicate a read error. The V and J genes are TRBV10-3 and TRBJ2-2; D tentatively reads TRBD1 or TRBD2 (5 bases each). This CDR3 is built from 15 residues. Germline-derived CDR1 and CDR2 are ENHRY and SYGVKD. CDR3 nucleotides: TGTGCCATCAGTTTGGGACCCGCGAACACCGGGGAGCCGTTTTTT. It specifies CAISLGPANTGEPFF.

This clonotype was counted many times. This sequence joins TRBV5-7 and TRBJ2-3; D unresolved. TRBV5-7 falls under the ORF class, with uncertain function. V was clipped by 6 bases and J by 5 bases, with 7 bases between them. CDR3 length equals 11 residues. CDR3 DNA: TGTGCCAGCACCCTGGGAGATACGCAGTATTTT. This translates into CASTLGDTQYF.

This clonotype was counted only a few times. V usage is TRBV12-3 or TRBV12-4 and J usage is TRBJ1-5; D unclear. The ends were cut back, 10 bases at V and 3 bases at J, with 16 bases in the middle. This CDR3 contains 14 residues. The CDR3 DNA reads TGTGCCAACACTACTCTAGGTTCCAATCAGCCCCAGCATTTT. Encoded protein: CANTTLGSNQPQHF.

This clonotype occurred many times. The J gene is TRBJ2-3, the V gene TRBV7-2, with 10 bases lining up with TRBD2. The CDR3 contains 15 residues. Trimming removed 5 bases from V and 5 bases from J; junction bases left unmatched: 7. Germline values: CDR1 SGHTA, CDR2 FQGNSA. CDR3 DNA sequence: TGTGCCAGCAGCCCCGGAGCGGGAGGGAGAGATACGCAGTATTTT. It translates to CASSPGAGGRDTQYF.

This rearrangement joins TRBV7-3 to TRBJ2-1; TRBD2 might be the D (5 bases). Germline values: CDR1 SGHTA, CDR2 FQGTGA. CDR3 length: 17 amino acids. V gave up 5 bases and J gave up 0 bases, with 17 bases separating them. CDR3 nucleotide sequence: TGTGCCAGCAGCGTAGGAAGCGGTGTGAGCTCCTACAATGAGCAGTTCTTC. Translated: CASSVGSGVSSYNEQFF.

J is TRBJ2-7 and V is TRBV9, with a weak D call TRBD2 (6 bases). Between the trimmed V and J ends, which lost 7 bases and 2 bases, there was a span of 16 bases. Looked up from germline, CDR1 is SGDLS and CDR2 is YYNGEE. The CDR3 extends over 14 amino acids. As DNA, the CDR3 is TGTGCCAGCCAAGAGCGGGCAGGTCCCTACGAGCAGTACTTC. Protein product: CASQERAGPYEQYF. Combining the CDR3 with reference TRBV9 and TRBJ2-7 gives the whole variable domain DSGVTQTPKHLITATGQRVTLRCSPRSGDLSVYWYQQSLDQGLQFLIQYYNGEERAKGNILERFSAQQFPDLHSELNLSSLELGDSALYFCASQERAGPYEQYFGPGTRLTVT.

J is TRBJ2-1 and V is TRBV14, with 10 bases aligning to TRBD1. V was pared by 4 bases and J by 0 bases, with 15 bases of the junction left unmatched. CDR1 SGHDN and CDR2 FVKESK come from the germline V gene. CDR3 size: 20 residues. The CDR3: CASSLRTGGELTGSYNEQFF. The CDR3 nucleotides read TGTGCCAGCAGCCTCCGGACAGGGGGAGAGTTGACAGGCTCCTACAATGAGCAGTTCTTC.

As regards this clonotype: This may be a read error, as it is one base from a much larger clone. The CDR3 DNA sequence: TGTGCCAGCAGTTCCGGGACAGGGGCTTGCGAGCAGTACTTC. It specifies CASSSGTGACEQYF. The gene calls are TRBV6-5 and TRBJ2-7; 10 positions agree with TRBD1. V lost 4 bases and J lost 6; bases outside the gene matches: 6. CDR3 size: 14 residues. Germline-derived CDR1 and CDR2 are MNHEY and SVGAGI.

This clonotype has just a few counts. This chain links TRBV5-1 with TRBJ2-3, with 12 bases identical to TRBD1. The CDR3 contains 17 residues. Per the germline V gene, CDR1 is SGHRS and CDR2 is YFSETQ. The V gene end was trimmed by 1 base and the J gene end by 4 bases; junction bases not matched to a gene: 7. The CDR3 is CASSLSGTGGRADTQYF. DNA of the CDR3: TGCGCCAGCAGCTTGTCCGGGACAGGGGGCAGGGCAGATACGCAGTATTTT.

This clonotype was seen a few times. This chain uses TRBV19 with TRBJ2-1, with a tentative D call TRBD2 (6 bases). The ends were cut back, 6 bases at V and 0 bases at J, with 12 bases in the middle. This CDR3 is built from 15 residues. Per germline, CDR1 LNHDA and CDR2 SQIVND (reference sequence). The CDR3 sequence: CASRPPTSSYNEQFF. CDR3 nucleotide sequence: TGTGCCAGTAGACCCCCGACTAGCTCCTACAATGAGCAGTTCTTC.

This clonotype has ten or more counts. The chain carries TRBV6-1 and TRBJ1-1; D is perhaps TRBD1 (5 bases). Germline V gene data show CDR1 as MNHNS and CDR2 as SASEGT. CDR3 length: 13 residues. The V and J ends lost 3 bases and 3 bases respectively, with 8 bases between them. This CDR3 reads CASSEGEHTEAFF. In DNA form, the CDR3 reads TGTGCCAGCAGTGAGGGGGAACACACTGAAGCTTTCTTT.

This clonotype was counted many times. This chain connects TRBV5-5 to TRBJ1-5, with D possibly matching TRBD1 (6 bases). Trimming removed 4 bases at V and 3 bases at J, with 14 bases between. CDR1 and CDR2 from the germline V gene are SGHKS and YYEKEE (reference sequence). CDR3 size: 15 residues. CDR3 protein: CASSIVGGPNQPQHF. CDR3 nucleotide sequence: TGTGCCAGCAGCATCGTAGGGGGGCCCAATCAGCCCCAGCATTTT.

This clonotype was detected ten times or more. The CDR3 coding sequence is TGTGCCAGCAGCGAACAAAGCATGAACACTGAAGCTTTCTTT. Amino acid sequence: CASSEQSMNTEAFF. The chain carries TRBV6-1 and TRBJ1-1; D unresolved. The length of the CDR3 is 14 residues. The germline V gene has CDR1 MNHNS and CDR2 SASEGT. V lost 6 bases and J 0 bases, leaving 11 bases between the germline ends.

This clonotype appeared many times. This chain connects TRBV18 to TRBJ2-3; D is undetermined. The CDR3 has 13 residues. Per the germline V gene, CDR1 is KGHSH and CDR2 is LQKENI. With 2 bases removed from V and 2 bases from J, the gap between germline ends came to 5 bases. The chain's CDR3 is CASSPGVTDTQYF. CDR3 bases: TGTGCCAGCTCACCAGGGGTCACAGATACGCAGTATTTT. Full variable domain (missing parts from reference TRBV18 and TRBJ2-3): NAGVMQNPRHLVRRRGQEARLRCSPMKGHSHVYWYRQLPEEGLKFMVYLQKENIIDESGMPKERFSAEFPKEGPSILRIQQVVRGDSAAYFCASSPGVTDTQYFGPGTRLTVL.

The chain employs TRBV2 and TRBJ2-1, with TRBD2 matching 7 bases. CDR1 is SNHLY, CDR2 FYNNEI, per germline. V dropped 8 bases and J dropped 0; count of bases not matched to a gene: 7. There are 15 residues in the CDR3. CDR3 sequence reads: CASGRGGGSYNEQFF. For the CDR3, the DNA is TGTGCCAGCGGACGGGGCGGGGGCTCCTACAATGAGCAGTTCTTC.

CDR3 bases: TGCGCCAGCAGCCAAGACAGGGGAGAGCAGTTCTTC. Its protein is CASSQDRGEQFF. The V gene is TRBV4-1, the J gene TRBJ2-1; a weak D match, TRBD1 (6 bases). V gave up 0 bases and J gave up 10 bases, with 7 bases separating them. Germline CDR1 and CDR2: MGHRA and YSYEKL. This CDR3 comprises 12 residues.

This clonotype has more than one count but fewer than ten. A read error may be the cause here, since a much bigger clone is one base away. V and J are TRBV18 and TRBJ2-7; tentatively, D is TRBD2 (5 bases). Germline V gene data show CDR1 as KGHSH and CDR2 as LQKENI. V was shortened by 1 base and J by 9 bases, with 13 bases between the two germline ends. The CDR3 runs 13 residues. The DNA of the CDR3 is TGTGCCAGCTCACCACGGGCATTTAGCGTGCAGTACTTC. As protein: CASSPRAFSVQYF.

The CDR3 coding sequence is TGTGCCAGCAGTCCCCGGGACAGGGCCTCCTATGGCTACACCTTC. Translated, it gives CASSPRDRASYGYTF. The chain uses TRBV28 and TRBJ1-2; 9 bases map to TRBD1. J gave up 4 bases and V 5 bases, and 8 bases lay outside the gene matches. The CDR3 runs 15 residues. The V gene's germline CDR1 is MDHEN and CDR2 SYDVKM.

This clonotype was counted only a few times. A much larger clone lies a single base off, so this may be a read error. The CDR3 loop is CACSLFGREDTEAFF. The CDR3 nucleotides are TGTGCCTGCAGCTTATTCGGTAGAGAGGACACTGAAGCTTTCTTT. J is TRBJ1-1 and V is TRBV7-8, with D unclear. Looked up from germline, CDR1 is SGHVS and CDR2 is FQNEAQ. The CDR3 has 15 residues.

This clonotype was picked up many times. CDR3 coding DNA: TGTGCCAGCAGTTTAGCCCTTGTCGCGGGGGCTTTCTTT. This gives the protein CASSLALVAGAFF. The chain is built from TRBV12-3 or TRBV12-4 and TRBJ1-1; no clear D gene. The V gene lost 0 bases and the J gene lost 11 bases, with 13 bases spanning the gap. There are 13 residues in the CDR3.

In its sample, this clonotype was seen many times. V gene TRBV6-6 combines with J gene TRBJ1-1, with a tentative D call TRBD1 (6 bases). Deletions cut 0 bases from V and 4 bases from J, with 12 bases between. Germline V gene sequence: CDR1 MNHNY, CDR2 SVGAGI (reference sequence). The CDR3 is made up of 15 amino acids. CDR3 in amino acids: CASSYSRQGRTEAFF. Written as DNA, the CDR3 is TGTGCCAGCAGTTACTCGAGGCAGGGGCGCACTGAAGCTTTCTTT.

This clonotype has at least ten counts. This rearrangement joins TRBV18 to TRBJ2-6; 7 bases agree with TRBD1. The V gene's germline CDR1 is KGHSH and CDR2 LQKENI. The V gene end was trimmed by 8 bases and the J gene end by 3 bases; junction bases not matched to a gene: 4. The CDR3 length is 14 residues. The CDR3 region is CASNRQGGANVLTF. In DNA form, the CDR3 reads TGTGCCAGCAACCGACAGGGTGGGGCCAACGTCCTGACTTTC.

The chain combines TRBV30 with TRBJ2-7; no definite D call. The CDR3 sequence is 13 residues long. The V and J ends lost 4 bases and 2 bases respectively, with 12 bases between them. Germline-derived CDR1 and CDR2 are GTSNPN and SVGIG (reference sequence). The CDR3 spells CAWIRKDPYEQYF. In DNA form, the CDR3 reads TGTGCCTGGATCAGGAAGGACCCCTACGAGCAGTACTTC.

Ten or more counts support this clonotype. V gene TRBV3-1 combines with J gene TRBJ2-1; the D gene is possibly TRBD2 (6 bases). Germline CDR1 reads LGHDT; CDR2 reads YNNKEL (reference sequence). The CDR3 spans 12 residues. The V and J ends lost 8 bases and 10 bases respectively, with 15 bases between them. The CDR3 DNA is TGTGCCAGCGAGGGTAGCGGAAGGGAGCAGTTCTTC. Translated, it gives CASEGSGREQFF.

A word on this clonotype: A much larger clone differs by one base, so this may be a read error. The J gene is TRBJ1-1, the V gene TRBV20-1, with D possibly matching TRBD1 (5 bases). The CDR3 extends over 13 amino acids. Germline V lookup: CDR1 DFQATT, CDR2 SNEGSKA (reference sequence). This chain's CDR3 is CSARKPHGTGAFF. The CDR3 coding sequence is TGCAGTGCTAGAAAGCCCCACGGGACTGGAGCTTTCTTT.

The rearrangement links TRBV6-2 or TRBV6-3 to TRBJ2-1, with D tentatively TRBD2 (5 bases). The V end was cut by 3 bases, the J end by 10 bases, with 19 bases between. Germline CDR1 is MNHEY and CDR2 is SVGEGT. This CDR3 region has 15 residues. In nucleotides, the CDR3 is TGTGCCAGCAGTTATTTCGGGGAGTTGGGGAAGGAGCAGTTCTTC. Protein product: CASSYFGELGKEQFF.